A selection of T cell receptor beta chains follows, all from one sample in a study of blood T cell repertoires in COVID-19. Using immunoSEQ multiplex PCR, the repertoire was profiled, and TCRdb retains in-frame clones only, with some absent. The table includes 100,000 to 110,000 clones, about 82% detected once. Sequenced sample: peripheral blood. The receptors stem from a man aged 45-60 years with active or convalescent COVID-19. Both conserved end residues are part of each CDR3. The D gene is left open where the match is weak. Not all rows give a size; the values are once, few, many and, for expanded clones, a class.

CDR3 protein: CASSPGTSGTRDTQYF
CDR3 DNA: TGTGCCAGCTCACCAGGGACTAGCGGGACCCGAGATACGCAGTATTTT
V gene: TRBV18
D gene: TRBD2
J gene: TRBJ2-3
clone size: .

CDR3 protein: CASSQSQGYEQYF
CDR3 DNA: TGTGCCAGCAGTCAATCCCAGGGTTACGAGCAGTACTTC
V gene: TRBV6-5
D gene: .
J gene: TRBJ2-7
clone size: once

CDR3 protein: CASSEASGSYNEQFF
CDR3 DNA: TGTGCCAGCAGTGAAGCTAGCGGCTCCTACAATGAGCAGTTCTTC
V gene: TRBV2
D gene: .
J gene: TRBJ2-1
clone size: .

CDR3 protein: CASSEGGLDYNEQFF
CDR3 DNA: TGTGCCAGCAGTGAAGGAGGTCTAGATTACAATGAGCAGTTCTTC
V gene: TRBV6-1
D gene: .
J gene: TRBJ2-1
clone size: .

CDR3 protein: CASSQSSSSYNEQFF
CDR3 DNA: TGTGCCAGCAGCCAAAGTTCGAGCTCCTACAATGAGCAGTTCTTC
V gene: TRBV3-1/TRBV3-2
D gene: .
J gene: TRBJ2-1
clone size: .

CDR3 protein: CASSDSGLDTEAFF
CDR3 DNA: TGTGCCAGCAGTGATTCGGGGTTGGACACTGAAGCTTTCTTT
V gene: TRBV2
D gene: .
J gene: TRBJ1-1
clone size: .

CDR3 protein: CASSVRGGPQPQHF
CDR3 DNA: TGTGCCAGCAGTGTAAGAGGGGGCCCTCAGCCCCAGCATTTT
V gene: TRBV2
D gene: TRBD1
J gene: TRBJ1-5
clone size: .

CDR3 protein: CASSITGGNSPLHF
CDR3 DNA: TGTGCCAGCAGCATTACAGGGGGTAATTCACCCCTCCACTTT
V gene: TRBV11-3
D gene: TRBD1
J gene: TRBJ1-6
clone size: .

CDR3 protein: CAISEASDDTGELFF
CDR3 DNA: TGTGCCATCAGTGAGGCTAGCGATGACACCGGGGAGCTGTTTTTT
V gene: TRBV10-3
D gene: .
J gene: TRBJ2-2
clone size: .

CDR3 protein: CASSEDNIQPQHF
CDR3 DNA: TGTGCCAGCAGTGAAGATAATATTCAGCCCCAGCATTTT
V gene: TRBV2
D gene: .
J gene: TRBJ1-5
clone size: .

CDR3 protein: CASSPRQKEGNTEAFF
CDR3 DNA: TGTGCCAGCAGCCCGAGACAGAAAGAAGGGAACACTGAAGCTTTCTTT
V gene: TRBV13
D gene: .
J gene: TRBJ1-1
clone size: .

CDR3 protein: CASSGDLLLYNEQFF
CDR3 DNA: TGTGCCAGTAGCGGGGACTTACTCCTTTACAATGAGCAGTTCTTC
V gene: TRBV19
D gene: .
J gene: TRBJ2-1
clone size: .

CDR3 protein: CASSLDLAGQGLFF
CDR3 DNA: TGTGCCAGCAGCTTAGATCTCGCAGGACAGGGTCTGTTCTTC
V gene: TRBV11-2
D gene: TRBD1
J gene: TRBJ2-1
clone size: few

CDR3 protein: CASRDRVNTEAFF
CDR3 DNA: TGTGCCAGCAGGGACAGGGTGAACACTGAAGCTTTCTTT
V gene: TRBV5-5
D gene: TRBD1
J gene: TRBJ1-1
clone size: .

CDR3 protein: CAIMADRSQETQYF
CDR3 DNA: TGTGCCATCATGGCGGACAGGAGCCAAGAGACCCAGTACTTC
V gene: TRBV10-3
D gene: TRBD1
J gene: TRBJ2-5
clone size: once

CDR3 protein: CASSEAGTGLSEAFF
CDR3 DNA: TGTGCCAGCAGTGAAGCGGGGACAGGCCTGTCTGAAGCTTTCTTT
V gene: TRBV2
D gene: TRBD1
J gene: TRBJ1-1
clone size: .

CDR3 protein: CASSLIGSSGSNEQFF
CDR3 DNA: TGTGCCAGCAGCTTAATTGGGTCTAGCGGGAGCAATGAGCAGTTCTTC
V gene: TRBV7-3
D gene: TRBD2
J gene: TRBJ2-1
clone size: .

CDR3 protein: CASSIQQGRGYTF
CDR3 DNA: TGTGCCAGTAGTATACAACAGGGACGTGGCTACACCTTC
V gene: TRBV19
D gene: .
J gene: TRBJ1-2
clone size: .

CDR3 protein: CASSFTGDEQYF
CDR3 DNA: TGTGCCAGCAGTTTTACGGGGGACGAGCAGTACTTC
V gene: TRBV12-3/TRBV12-4
D gene: .
J gene: TRBJ2-7
clone size: once

CDR3 protein: CSVVTGEQYF
CDR3 DNA: TGCAGCGTTGTAACGGGGGAGCAGTACTTC
V gene: TRBV29-1
D gene: .
J gene: TRBJ2-7
clone size: few

CDR3 protein: CVSRTVNEKLFF
CDR3 DNA: TGTGTTTCAAGGACAGTGAATGAAAAACTGTTTTTT
V gene: TRBV30
D gene: .
J gene: TRBJ1-4
clone size: few

CDR3 protein: CASTSGQPQETQYF
CDR3 DNA: TGTGCCAGCACCAGCGGACAGCCGCAAGAGACCCAGTACTTC
V gene: TRBV5-4
D gene: .
J gene: TRBJ2-5
clone size: .

CDR3 protein: CASSRTGEREKLFF
CDR3 DNA: TGTGCCAGCAGCCGGACAGGGGAGAGAGAAAAACTGTTTTTT
V gene: TRBV11-1
D gene: TRBD1
J gene: TRBJ1-4
clone size: once

CDR3 protein: CAWSVSRTEAFF
CDR3 DNA: TGTGCCTGGAGTGTCTCCAGGACTGAAGCTTTCTTT
V gene: TRBV30
D gene: .
J gene: TRBJ1-1
clone size: .

CDR3 protein: CASTPPGLPWEQYF
CDR3 DNA: TGTGCCAGCACCCCGCCGGGACTACCGTGGGAGCAGTACTTC
V gene: TRBV6-4
D gene: TRBD2
J gene: TRBJ2-7
clone size: .

CDR3 protein: CASSSGSTDTQYF
CDR3 DNA: TGTGCCAGCAGCTCAGGCAGCACAGATACGCAGTATTTT
V gene: TRBV5-4
D gene: .
J gene: TRBJ2-3
clone size: .

CDR3 protein: CASSFQGTETQYF
CDR3 DNA: TGTGCCAGCAGTTTCCAGGGGACGGAGACCCAGTACTTC
V gene: TRBV27
D gene: .
J gene: TRBJ2-5
clone size: .

CDR3 protein: CASRGDRAPYEQYF
CDR3 DNA: TGTGCCAGCAGGGGGGACAGGGCCCCCTACGAGCAGTACTTC
V gene: TRBV6-5
D gene: TRBD1
J gene: TRBJ2-7
clone size: .

CDR3 protein: CATSGSRGGTDTQYF
CDR3 DNA: TGTGCCACCAGCGGATCACGGGGTGGCACAGATACGCAGTATTTT
V gene: TRBV24-1
D gene: .
J gene: TRBJ2-3
clone size: .

CDR3 protein: CASSRGSGRATGELFF
CDR3 DNA: TGTGCCAGTAGTAGGGGTAGCGGGAGGGCAACCGGGGAGCTGTTTTTT
V gene: TRBV19
D gene: TRBD2
J gene: TRBJ2-2
clone size: .

CDR3 protein: CASSGKAGSKNEQFF
CDR3 DNA: TGTGCCAGCAGTGGAAAGGCGGGGTCGAAAAATGAGCAGTTCTTC
V gene: TRBV27
D gene: .
J gene: TRBJ2-1
clone size: .

CDR3 protein: CATSEQGNEQFF
CDR3 DNA: TGTGCCACCAGTGAACAGGGTAATGAGCAGTTCTTC
V gene: TRBV24-1
D gene: .
J gene: TRBJ2-1
clone size: few

CDR3 protein: CASSQDSQGAYEQYF
CDR3 DNA: TGCGCCAGCAGCCAAGACTCACAGGGAGCTTACGAGCAGTACTTC
V gene: TRBV4-1
D gene: .
J gene: TRBJ2-7
clone size: .

CDR3 protein: CASRGTGRGDTEAFF
CDR3 DNA: TGTGCCAGCAGGGGGACAGGGAGAGGGGACACTGAAGCTTTCTTT
V gene: TRBV6-5
D gene: TRBD1
J gene: TRBJ1-1
clone size: .

CDR3 protein: CASSLWAGTPYEQYF
CDR3 DNA: TGCGCCAGCAGCTTGTGGGCAGGGACACCCTACGAGCAGTACTTC
V gene: TRBV5-1
D gene: .
J gene: TRBJ2-7
clone size: once

CDR3 protein: CATQYSGTNYYGYTF
CDR3 DNA: TGTGCCACACAATACTCCGGGACAAACTACTATGGCTACACCTTC
V gene: TRBV2
D gene: .
J gene: TRBJ1-2
clone size: .

CDR3 protein: CAWSQGTSGRIETQYF
CDR3 DNA: TGTGCCTGGAGTCAGGGGACTAGCGGGAGAATTGAGACCCAGTACTTC
V gene: TRBV30
D gene: TRBD2
J gene: TRBJ2-5
clone size: .

CDR3 protein: CASAGEKSSTEAFF
CDR3 DNA: TGTGCCAGTGCGGGAGAGAAGTCTTCCACTGAAGCTTTCTTT
V gene: TRBV2
D gene: .
J gene: TRBJ1-1
clone size: .

CDR3 protein: CASSSGQGTWEGYTF
CDR3 DNA: TGCGCCAGCAGCTCCGGACAGGGGACATGGGAGGGCTACACCTTC
V gene: TRBV5-1
D gene: TRBD1
J gene: TRBJ1-2
clone size: many

CDR3 protein: CSAATGENTEAFF
CDR3 DNA: TGCAGCGCCGCGACAGGGGAAAACACTGAAGCTTTCTTT
V gene: TRBV29-1
D gene: TRBD1
J gene: TRBJ1-1
clone size: .

CDR3 protein: CASSQGRGLANEKLFF
CDR3 DNA: TGTGCCAGCAGCCAAGGGCGGGGTCTCGCTAATGAAAAACTGTTTTTT
V gene: TRBV14
D gene: .
J gene: TRBJ1-4
clone size: .

CDR3 protein: CASSPPGQGTDTQYF
CDR3 DNA: TGTGCCAGCAGCCCTCCGGGACAAGGCACAGATACGCAGTATTTT
V gene: TRBV7-8
D gene: .
J gene: TRBJ2-3
clone size: .

CDR3 protein: CASSLAGEGNQPQHF
CDR3 DNA: TGCGCCAGCAGCTTGGCAGGGGAAGGCAATCAGCCCCAGCATTTT
V gene: TRBV5-1
D gene: .
J gene: TRBJ1-5
clone size: .

CDR3 protein: CASRQGPSPQHF
CDR3 DNA: TGTGCCAGCAGACAGGGACCTTCGCCCCAGCATTTT
V gene: TRBV12-3/TRBV12-4
D gene: .
J gene: TRBJ1-5
clone size: .